One and the same sample provided the 31 T cell receptor beta chains below, sequenced in a study of T cells after yellow fever vaccination (dated by TCRdb to the late 2010s). The method behind the library was 5' RACE. The sequencer listed for this sample is Illumina HiSeq 2500. TCRdb cleaned the public reads at Q25 with fastp, built clones with MiXCR and kept in-frame beta chains. Rows are unified per CDR3 protein, each entry keeping the most common DNA and genes. A total of about 340,000 distinct CDR3 sequences appear in this sample, 8.7% of them only once. In total, the top ten clones hold about 20% of the sample. The treatment or condition label on this specimen signifies: live attenuated yellow fever vaccine strain. The starting material was PBMCs, obtained on the day of the first yellow fever vaccination. These receptors originate from a young man who received the YFV17D yellow fever vaccine.

V usage is TRBV5-1 and J usage is TRBJ2-7; possibly TRBD2 for D (5 bases). Germline V gives CDR1 SGHRS, CDR2 YFSETQ. CDR3 length equals 15 residues. Between the trimmed V and J ends, which lost 4 bases and 2 bases, there was a span of 16 bases. The CDR3 here is CASSPETGVAYEQYF. The DNA for the CDR3 is TGCGCCAGCAGCCCCGAAACCGGGGTTGCCTACGAGCAGTACTTC.

This clonotype came up a few times. The rearrangement links TRBV6-2 or TRBV6-3 to TRBJ2-7; D uncertain. The V and J ends lost 7 bases and 3 bases respectively, with 10 bases between them. The germline V gene encodes CDR1 MNHEY and CDR2 SVGEGT. The CDR3 spans 12 residues. The CDR3: CASTSVGYEQYF. Here the CDR3 DNA reads TGTGCCAGCACCTCGGTCGGCTACGAGCAGTACTTC.

This clonotype was detected a few times. The chain links TRBV20-1 to TRBJ2-2, with 16 bases that match TRBD2. From germline, CDR1 is DFQATT and CDR2 SNEGSKA (reference sequence). This CDR3 spans 16 amino acids. The V segment lost 6 bases and the J segment 5 bases; nucleotides outside the gene matches: 6. The CDR3 DNA reads as TGCAGTGCCACGGGACTAGCGGGGGGGCGAACCGGGGAGCTGTTTTTT. Residues: CSATGLAGGRTGELFF.

This clonotype was observed a few times. The J gene is TRBJ2-2, the V gene TRBV29-1, with D uncertain. V was clipped by 6 bases and J by 4 bases, with 6 bases between them. This CDR3 is built from 11 residues. Looked up from germline, CDR1 is SQVTM and CDR2 is ANQGSEA. DNA of the CDR3: TGCAGCGTGCTGGTCACCGGGGAGCTGTTTTTT. Protein: CSVLVTGELFF.

This clonotype was observed a handful of times. The gene calls are TRBV4-1 and TRBJ2-1, with D perhaps matching TRBD2 (6 bases). This CDR3 spans 15 amino acids. Per the germline V gene, CDR1 is MGHRA and CDR2 is YSYEKL. Trimming shortened V by 4 bases and J by 8 bases, and 18 bases separated the two germline ends. The CDR3 sequence: CASSRTSPVEYEQFF. The CDR3 coding sequence is TGCGCCAGCAGCCGTACTAGCCCAGTTGAATATGAGCAGTTCTTC.

This clonotype was observed at least ten times. This chain uses TRBV10-3 with TRBJ2-1; D remains unclear. Germline V gene sequence: CDR1 ENHRY, CDR2 SYGVKD. The ends were cut back, 0 bases at V and 4 bases at J, with 7 bases in the middle. The CDR3 length is 14 residues. Here the CDR3 DNA reads TGTGCCATCAGTGAGTCGAATTGGTACAATGAGCAGTTCTTC. Translating it yields CAISESNWYNEQFF.

This clonotype appeared a few times. The chain couples TRBV20-1 to TRBJ2-7; 9 bases match TRBD1. Germline assignment: CDR1 DFQATT and CDR2 SNEGSKA (reference sequence). Trimming cost V 1 base and J 2 bases; bases outside gene matches: 12. The CDR3 totals 17 residues. CDR3 region: CSARGDRAPLSPYEQYF. In nucleotides, the CDR3 is TGCAGTGCTAGAGGGGACAGGGCCCCCCTGTCCCCCTACGAGCAGTACTTC.

This clonotype has more than one count but fewer than ten. The chain uses TRBV10-3 and TRBJ1-1; unclear D gene. From germline, CDR1 is ENHRY and CDR2 SYGVKD. V was shortened by 0 bases and J by 1 base, with 9 bases between the two germline ends. The CDR3 has 15 residues. In nucleotides, the CDR3 is TGTGCCATCAGTGAGTCAGTTCGGCAGAACACTGAAGCTTTCTTT. This encodes CAISESVRQNTEAFF.

This clonotype was observed a handful of times. The rearrangement joins TRBV7-3 to TRBJ1-6; a possible D gene is TRBD1 (6 bases). CDR1 and CDR2 from the germline V gene are SGHTA and FQGTGA. V was cut by 5 bases and J by 10 bases, with 15 bases left in between. The CDR3 sequence is 14 residues long. The CDR3 DNA is TGTGCCAGCAGCACCCCGGGAGGGGGATCACCCCTCCACTTT. Translating gives CASSTPGGGSPLHF.

V is TRBV24-1 and J is TRBJ1-2; no clear D gene. Trimming left V 2 bases short and J 4 bases short, with 7 bases between. This CDR3 spans 13 amino acids. Germline CDR1 is KGHDR and CDR2 is SFDVKD. The CDR3 reads CATSDSEGYGYTF. As DNA, the CDR3 is TGTGCCACCAGTGATTCAGAAGGCTATGGCTACACCTTC.

This clonotype was counted only a few times. The chain joins TRBV5-1 to TRBJ1-1, with 8 bases fitting TRBD1. This CDR3 region has 15 residues. After removal of 2 bases from V and 7 bases from J, the junction contained 10 bases not matched to a gene. Germline-derived CDR1 and CDR2 are SGHRS and YFSETQ. CDR3 sequence: CASSFSPQGVNEAFF. The CDR3 DNA is TGCGCCAGCAGCTTTTCCCCACAGGGGGTCAATGAAGCTTTCTTT. The whole variable domain, remainder taken from reference TRBV5-1 and TRBJ1-1, is KAGVTQTPRYLIKTRGQQVTLSCSPISGHRSVSWYQQTPGQGLQFLFEYFSETQRNKGNFPGRFSGRQFSNSRSEMNVSTLELGDSALYLCASSFSPQGVNEAFFGQGTRLTVV.

The chain joins TRBV6-5 to TRBJ2-3, with a tentative D call TRBD2 (6 bases). This CDR3 spans 16 amino acids. V dropped 0 bases and J dropped 6 bases, with 16 bases sitting between them. Per germline, CDR1 MNHEY and CDR2 SVGAGI. CDR3 protein: CASSYSPGGAADTQYF. CDR3 nucleotides: TGTGCCAGCAGTTACTCGCCGGGCGGGGCCGCGGATACGCAGTATTTT.

The rearrangement links TRBV6-1 to TRBJ2-3, with 8 bases fitting TRBD1. This CDR3 spans 13 amino acids. The junction had 4 bases not matched to a gene; V was cut back by 7 bases and J by 4 bases. Germline lookup yields CDR1 MNHNS and CDR2 SASEGT. CDR3 loop: CASTRGLADTQYF. The CDR3 DNA reads as TGTGCCAGCACCAGGGGGCTTGCAGATACGCAGTATTTT.

This rearrangement joins TRBV5-6 to TRBJ1-4; D remains ambiguous. CDR3 size: 13 residues. Trimming shortened V by 0 bases and J by 8 bases, and 8 bases separated the two germline ends. CDR1 and CDR2 (germline): SGHDT, YYEEEE. CDR3 DNA sequence: TGTGCCAGCAGCTTGGTCATGGGAGAAAAACTGTTTTTT. Its protein product is CASSLVMGEKLFF.

This clonotype was seen a handful of times. The J gene is TRBJ2-7, the V gene TRBV7-8, with D possibly TRBD1 on 6 matching bases. This CDR3 is built from 16 residues. In germline, CDR1 is SGHVS, CDR2 FQNEAQ. V dropped 3 bases and J dropped 4 bases, with 19 bases sitting between them. This CDR3 reads CASSFFLRDILYEQYF. The CDR3 DNA follows: TGTGCCAGCAGCTTTTTCCTCCGGGACATCCTGTACGAGCAGTACTTC.

This clonotype was detected a few times. The J gene is TRBJ2-5, the V gene TRBV7-3; 10 positions agree with TRBD2. This CDR3 spans 17 amino acids. The germline gives CDR1 SGHTA, CDR2 FQGTGA. V was pared by 0 bases and J by 1 base, with 5 bases of the junction left unmatched. CDR3 bases: TGTGCCAGCAGCTTAACGCCCCAGCGGGGGGGCCAAGAGACCCAGTACTTC. Encoded protein: CASSLTPQRGGQETQYF.

This chain's CDR3 is CASSEQSEKLFF. The CDR3 nucleotides read TGTGCCAGCAGTGAACAGTCTGAAAAACTGTTTTTT. The gene calls are TRBV25-1 and TRBJ1-4, with D uncertain. There are 12 residues in the CDR3. CDR1 and CDR2 (germline): MGHDK, SYGVNS. The V and J ends lost 2 bases and 7 bases respectively, with 5 bases between them.

This chain connects TRBV6-1 to TRBJ1-2, with TRBD1 identical over 7 bases. V shed 7 bases, J shed 9 bases, and the junction held 11 bases outside the gene matches. The CDR3 spans 13 residues. Per germline, CDR1 MNHNS and CDR2 SASEGT. This CDR3 reads CASTLDRNSRYTF. CDR3 nucleotide sequence: TGTGCCAGCACCCTGGACAGGAATTCCCGCTACACCTTC.

This clonotype has a handful of counts. The chain links TRBV28 to TRBJ2-5; D perhaps matches TRBD2 (6 bases). V shed 8 bases and J shed 4 bases, with 14 bases lying between them. The CDR3 covers 13 residues. Germline-derived CDR1 and CDR2 are MDHEN and SYDVKM. The CDR3 DNA reads as TGTGCCAGCGGGGCGGGGATGCGAGAGACCCAGTACTTC. This sequence encodes CASGAGMRETQYF.

This clonotype was seen a handful of times. The chain employs TRBV10-3 and TRBJ2-5, with 7 positions matching TRBD1. V trimming: 2 bases; J trimming: 2 bases; junction bases outside the gene matches: 2. Germline CDR1 and CDR2: ENHRY and SYGVKD. The CDR3 totals 14 residues. CDR3 coding DNA: TGTGCCATCAGTGAGGCGGACAGGCAAGAGACCCAGTACTTC. Translation gives CAISEADRQETQYF.

The sample holds a few counts of this clonotype. The chain uses TRBV30 and TRBJ2-1; D could derive from TRBD1 or TRBD2 (5 bases each). Germline values: CDR1 GTSNPN, CDR2 SVGIG (reference sequence). The CDR3 has 16 residues. Between the trimmed V and J ends, which lost 0 bases and 5 bases, there was a span of 17 bases. CDR3 sequence reads: CAWSVAGAPMNNEQFF. DNA of the CDR3: TGTGCCTGGAGTGTGGCCGGGGCCCCTATGAACAATGAGCAGTTCTTC.

This clonotype turned up a few times. The J gene is TRBJ1-3, the V gene TRBV7-9; D gene uncertain. The CDR3 is 15 residues long. Trimming took 1 base from V and 2 from J, leaving 9 bases between them. Germline lookup yields CDR1 SEHNR and CDR2 FQNEAQ (reference sequence). Here the CDR3 reads CASSLVGIPGNTIYF. CDR3 sequence (DNA): TGTGCCAGCAGCTTAGTTGGGATCCCTGGAAACACCATATATTTT. Full variable domain (outside the CDR3, taken from reference TRBV7-9 and TRBJ1-3): DTGVSQNPRHKITKRGQNVTFRCDPISEHNRLYWYRQTLGQGPEFLTYFQNEAQLEKSRLLSDRFSAERPKGSFSTLEIQRTEQGDSAMYLCASSLVGIPGNTIYFGEGSWLTVV.

This clonotype was seen only a few times. The chain is built from TRBV11-2 and TRBJ2-1, with a possible D match to TRBD2 (6 bases). This CDR3 is built from 12 residues. V lost 2 bases and J 12 bases, leaving 11 bases between the germline ends. From germline, CDR1 is SGHAT and CDR2 FQNNGV. CDR3 in amino acids: CASSLNWDSQFF. As DNA, the CDR3 is TGTGCCAGCAGCTTAAATTGGGACTCGCAGTTCTTC.

J is TRBJ1-3 and V is TRBV6-5; D remains ambiguous. Germline assignment: CDR1 MNHEY and CDR2 SVGAGI. CDR3 length: 17 amino acids. V was cut by 6 bases and J by 0 bases, with 18 bases left in between. CDR3 sequence reads: CASSYLSVRFSGNTIYF. DNA of the CDR3: TGTGCCAGCAGCTACCTATCCGTTCGTTTCTCTGGAAACACCATATATTTT.

This rearrangement joins TRBV6-2 or TRBV6-3 to TRBJ1-1; D might be TRBD1 (6 bases). There are 14 residues in the CDR3. Germline values: CDR1 MNHEY, CDR2 SVGEGT. V was shortened by 5 bases and J by 7 bases, with 17 bases between the two germline ends. The CDR3 DNA reads TGTGCCAGCAGTAAGTCGGACAGCTATAGTGAAGCTTTCTTT. This sequence encodes CASSKSDSYSEAFF.

A few counts support this clonotype. The chain combines TRBV15 with TRBJ1-5; D is uncertain. The CDR3 has 12 amino acids. Germline CDR1 is LNHNV and CDR2 is YYDKDF (reference sequence). Trimming stripped 5 bases from V and 9 bases from J, with 11 bases between. DNA of the CDR3: TGTGCCACCAGCGTCAGGTCCTTGCCCCAGCATTTT. Protein product: CATSVRSLPQHF.

The CDR3 bases are TGTGCCAGCAGCCCCAGGGTTGCCCCGGGGGCAGGGGCCAACGTCCTGACTTTC. It encodes CASSPRVAPGAGANVLTF. The chain combines TRBV11-2 with TRBJ2-6; D is possibly TRBD1 or TRBD2 (6 bases each). Per germline, CDR1 SGHAT and CDR2 FQNNGV. V lost 5 bases and J lost 4, with 21 bases in between. The CDR3 has 18 residues.

In this sample, this clonotype turned up a few times. V usage is TRBV7-9 and J usage is TRBJ2-6; 10 nucleotides agree with TRBD2. V trimming: 6 bases; J trimming: 3 bases; junction bases outside the gene matches: 5. The CDR3 spans 16 residues. CDR1 and CDR2 (germline): SEHNR, FQNEAQ (reference sequence). The CDR3 bases are TGTGCCAGCAGAAATAGCGGGGGGCGTGGGGCCAACGTCCTGACTTTC. It is translated as CASRNSGGRGANVLTF.

The V and J genes are TRBV27 and TRBJ2-7, with TRBD1 matching over 9 bases. Per germline, CDR1 MNHEY and CDR2 SMNVEV (reference sequence). The CDR3 is 16 residues long. V gave up 4 bases and J gave up 2 bases; unmatched junction bases: 9. Written as DNA, the CDR3 is TGTGCCAGCAGTTCATACAGGGGGCGAAAAACCTACGAGCAGTACGTC. This sequence encodes CASSSYRGRKTYEQYV.

This clonotype was seen ten or more times. CDR3 in DNA: TGCAGCGTCGTGGGTCGACTAGCACTCGAGACCCAGTACTTC. It encodes CSVVGRLALETQYF. The rearrangement links TRBV29-1 to TRBJ2-5, with 7 bases matching TRBD2. The CDR3 extends over 14 amino acids. Germline values: CDR1 SQVTM, CDR2 ANQGSEA. Germline trimming cut 6 bases from V and 5 bases from J; bases unmatched to any gene: 12.

The table lists this clonotype with a few counts. V gene TRBV5-1 combines with J gene TRBJ2-3; TRBD2 matches at 14 bases. Germline V gene sequence: CDR1 SGHRS, CDR2 YFSETQ. The CDR3 runs to 16 residues. The ends lost 6 bases at V and 3 bases at J; junction bases unmatched: 6. The DNA of the CDR3 is TGCGCCAGCATTTCGGGACTAGCGGGGGTTACAGATACGCAGTATTTT. As protein: CASISGLAGVTDTQYF.